These 14 T cell receptor beta chains were sequenced from one sample in a study of shared clonotypes between healthy human individuals. CD45RO-negative cells were positively selected for CCR7, leaving out terminally differentiated effector memory CD45RA+ cells. The assay was immunoSEQ multiplex PCR, and TCRdb's table has in-frame clones only and misses some. The sample lists about 2 million clones, 85% to 95% occurring once. The sequencing input was naive CD8+ T cells sorted from blood. The source of these receptors is a man between 18 and 29 years old in good health.

This rearrangement joins TRBV9 to TRBJ1-2, with D possibly matching TRBD1 (6 bases). The germline CDR1 and CDR2 sequences are SGDLS and YYNGEE. This CDR3 region has 15 residues. V was trimmed by 4 bases and J by 6 bases, leaving 19 bases between them. CDR3 in DNA: TGTGCCAGCAGCCAAATGGGACATCTTAATGATGGCTACACCTTC. Translation: CASSQMGHLNDGYTF.

The V call is TRBV10-3, the J call TRBJ1-2; TRBD1 might be the D (5 bases). Germline CDR1 and CDR2: ENHRY and SYGVKD. This CDR3 spans 13 amino acids. Trimming stripped 2 bases from V and 6 bases from J, with 10 bases between. The CDR3, as DNA: TGTGCCATCAGTGAGGGGGGGTTAGATGGCTACACCTTC. Encoded protein: CAISEGGLDGYTF.

This sequence joins TRBV12-2 and TRBJ2-7; TRBD1, the table's D call, lacks a check against the DNA. TRBV12-2 is a pseudogene locus. CDR3 length: 16 amino acids. This CDR3 reads CASHNNRVSFNYEQYF. In DNA form, the CDR3 reads TGTGCAAGTCACAACAACAGGGTCTCGTTTAACTACGAGCAGTACTTC.

The gene calls are TRBV25-1 and TRBJ2-2, with D unresolved. This CDR3 contains 11 residues. The ends were cut back, 10 bases at V and 3 bases at J, with 6 bases in the middle. Germline CDR1 and CDR2: MGHDK and SYGVNS. Here the CDR3 reads CATGDTGELFF. CDR3 DNA: TGTGCCACCGGCGACACCGGGGAGCTGTTTTTT.

This clone was detected only once. The identical CDR3 is also encoded by other nucleotide sequences in the sample. The chain recombines TRBV10-2 with TRBJ1-2, with D hard to call. The V and J ends lost 0 bases and 4 bases respectively, with 3 bases between them. The CDR3 spans 12 residues. The germline V gene has CDR1 WSHSY and CDR2 SAAADI. The CDR3 region is CASSESGYGYTF. CDR3 sequence (DNA): TGCGCCAGCAGTGAGTCGGGCTATGGCTACACCTTC.

This chain uses TRBV9 with TRBJ1-6; possible D gene TRBD1, 5 bases. This CDR3 is built from 13 residues. Germline-derived CDR1 and CDR2 are SGDLS and YYNGEE. Trimming stripped 5 bases from V and 5 bases from J, with 8 bases between. CDR3 DNA: TGTGCCAGCAGGACAGACGATAATTCACCCCTCCACTTT. Encoded protein: CASRTDDNSPLHF.

This clone was recorded only once. The genes are TRBV6-5 and TRBJ1-1, with a possible D match to TRBD1 (6 bases). Germline V gene sequence: CDR1 MNHEY, CDR2 SVGAGI. Trimming removed 4 bases at V and 0 bases at J, with 12 bases between. CDR3 length: 15 residues. The chain's CDR3 is CASSWGAAMNTEAFF. The DNA of the CDR3 is TGTGCCAGCAGTTGGGGGGCGGCGATGAACACTGAAGCTTTCTTT.

The rearrangement joins TRBV9 to TRBJ2-3; TRBD1 matches at 10 bases. Germline CDR1 and CDR2: SGDLS and YYNGEE. There are 15 residues in the CDR3. V gave up 3 bases and J gave up 5 bases; unmatched junction bases: 6. CDR3 DNA: TGTGCCAGCAGCGGAGACAGGGGGCCGGGAGATACGCAGTATTTT. The encoded protein is CASSGDRGPGDTQYF.

The rearrangement uses TRBV6-5 and TRBJ1-1; D gene unclear. CDR3 size: 13 residues. From germline, CDR1 is MNHEY and CDR2 SVGAGI. V lost 2 bases to trimming and J lost 1 base, with 5 bases between them. CDR3 loop: CASSYEQNTEAFF. The DNA for the CDR3 is TGTGCCAGCAGTTACGAACAGAACACTGAAGCTTTCTTT.

The rearrangement links TRBV28 to TRBJ1-5; 7 bases are shared with TRBD1. Germline V gene sequence: CDR1 MDHEN, CDR2 SYDVKM. CDR3 length: 16 residues. The ends lost 6 bases at V and 0 bases at J; junction bases unmatched: 8. CDR3: CASSYTTGDSNQPQHF. CDR3 coding DNA: TGTGCCAGCAGCTACACTACAGGGGATAGCAATCAGCCCCAGCATTTT. The full variable domain, completed using reference TRBV28 and TRBJ1-5, is DVKVTQSSRYLVKRTGEKVFLECVQDMDHENMFWYRQDPGLGLRLIYFSYDVKMKEKGDIPEGYSVSREKKERFSLILESASTNQTSMYLCASSYTTGDSNQPQHFGDGTRLSIL.

For this clone: One end of the junction varies from germline; a read error may be responsible. This chain connects TRBV7-7 to TRBJ2-5, with 7 bases lining up with TRBD2. The CDR3 runs 16 residues. CDR1 is SSHAT and CDR2 is FNYEAQ in the germline V gene (reference sequence). The CDR3 sequence: CASSLGWGGAQETQYF. In DNA, the CDR3 is TGTGCTAGCAGCCTAGGATGGGGAGGGGCCCAAGAGACCCAGTACTTC. Based on the CDR3 plus reference TRBV7-7 and TRBJ2-5, the full variable domain is GAGVSQSPRYKVTKRGQDVTLRCDPISSHATLYWYQQALGQGPEFLTYFNYEAQPDKSGLPSDRFSAERPEGSISTLTIQRTEQRDSAMYRCASSLGWGGAQETQYFGPGTRLLVL.

V is TRBV7-9 and J is TRBJ2-7; D remains ambiguous. Germline V gene lookup returns CDR1 SEHNR and CDR2 FQNEAQ (reference sequence). The V end lost 5 bases, the J end lost 0 bases, and 11 bases lay between the germline ends. This CDR3 has 14 amino acids. The CDR3 loop reads CASSPGVGSYEQYF. CDR3 coding DNA: TGTGCCAGCAGCCCGGGTGTAGGCTCCTACGAGCAGTACTTC.

The gene calls are TRBV27 and TRBJ2-2; D is unresolved. The germline V and J ends were trimmed by 4 bases and 6 bases, with 6 bases remaining between them. The CDR3 length is 12 residues. Germline loops: CDR1 MNHEY, CDR2 SMNVEV (reference sequence). This chain's CDR3 is CASSWTAGELFF. Here the CDR3 DNA reads TGTGCCAGCAGTTGGACGGCCGGGGAGCTGTTTTTT.

The chain links TRBV7-9 to TRBJ1-2, with TRBD1 as a possible D gene (5 bases). Trimming took 7 bases from V and 7 from J, leaving 19 bases between them. The CDR3 runs to 14 residues. Germline assignment: CDR1 SEHNR and CDR2 FQNEAQ (reference sequence). CDR3 sequence (DNA): TGTGCCAGCACCCGAGGGGAGGGGCCCCTTGGCTACACCTTC. Residues: CASTRGEGPLGYTF. Combining the CDR3 with reference TRBV7-9 and TRBJ1-2 gives the whole variable domain DTGVSQNPRHKITKRGQNVTFRCDPISEHNRLYWYRQTLGQGPEFLTYFQNEAQLEKSRLLSDRFSAERPKGSFSTLEIQRTEQGDSAMYLCASTRGEGPLGYTFGSGTRLTVV.